This passage covers 21 T cell receptor beta chains from one sample sequenced in a study of OX40 agonist ivuxolimab in advanced cancers. Profiling relied on immunoSEQ multiplex PCR, and the TCRdb table lists in-frame clones only, not all of them. The data show over 60,000 clones, around 89% seen once. The source was CD4+ or CD8+ T cells sorted from blood, collected in a trial of the OX40 agonist ivuxolimab. These receptors all stem from an adult with an advanced solid tumor such as melanoma, head and neck, liver or kidney cancer.

J is TRBJ2-1 and V is TRBV14; D may be TRBD2 (7 bases). The germline V gene encodes CDR1 SGHDN and CDR2 FVKESK. V was clipped by 1 base and J by 9 bases, with 22 bases between them. The CDR3 loop spans 17 amino acids. CDR3 amino acids: CASSQALYRGGGGEQFF. CDR3 in DNA: TGTGCCAGCAGCCAAGCCCTATATCGGGGAGGGGGTGGTGAGCAGTTCTTC.

The chain employs TRBV5-1 and TRBJ1-2; TRBD1 might be the D (5 bases). CDR3 length: 17 amino acids. The germline gives CDR1 SGHRS, CDR2 YFSETQ. Deletions cut 1 base from V and 0 bases from J, with 16 bases between. In DNA form, the CDR3 reads TGCGCCAGCAGCTTGAGTTCCGGGGGTAGTACTAACTATGGCTACACCTTC. Translated: CASSLSSGGSTNYGYTF.

This clone was found a few times. The chain combines TRBV11-2 with TRBJ1-1; D is ambiguous. This CDR3 region has 14 residues. Per the germline V gene, CDR1 is SGHAT and CDR2 is FQNNGV. Between the trimmed V and J ends, which lost 4 bases and 1 base, there was a span of 10 bases. The CDR3 DNA sequence: TGTGCCAGCAGCTCTGGACTTGGGAACACTGAAGCTTTCTTT. Its translation: CASSSGLGNTEAFF. Variable domain in full (rest from reference TRBV11-2 and TRBJ1-1): EAGVAQSPRYKIIEKRQSVAFWCNPISGHATLYWYQQILGQGPKLLIQFQNNGVVDDSQLPKDRFSAERLKGVDSTLKIQPAKLEDSAVYLCASSSGLGNTEAFFGQGTRLTVV.

V is TRBV5-6 and J is TRBJ1-5, with a tentative D call TRBD1 (5 bases). The CDR3 runs 14 residues. Germline CDR1 is SGHDT and CDR2 is YYEEEE. Trimming removed 1 base from V and 5 bases from J, with 10 bases in between. CDR3 in amino acids: CASSLMGVDQPQHF. The DNA of the CDR3 is TGTGCCAGCAGCTTGATGGGGGTTGATCAGCCCCAGCATTTT. Combining the CDR3 with reference TRBV5-6 and TRBJ1-5 gives the whole variable domain DAGVTQSPTHLIKTRGQQVTLRCSPKSGHDTVSWYQQALGQGPQFIFQYYEEEERQRGNFPDRFSGHQFPNYSSELNVNALLLGDSALYLCASSLMGVDQPQHFGDGTRLSIL.

The V and J genes are TRBV6-1 and TRBJ2-1; D is unclear. This CDR3 comprises 15 residues. Trimming removed 4 bases from V and 3 bases from J, with 13 bases in between. Germline values: CDR1 MNHNS, CDR2 SASEGT. CDR3 sequence reads: CASSGQISGYNEQFF. CDR3 nucleotides: TGTGCCAGCAGTGGCCAAATCTCGGGCTACAATGAGCAGTTCTTC.

This chain links TRBV28 with TRBJ2-1; TRBD1 aligns across 8 bases. Per the germline V gene, CDR1 is MDHEN and CDR2 is SYDVKM. Trimming at V came to 3 bases and at J to 7 bases, leaving 8 bases not matched to a gene. The CDR3 has 15 residues. CDR3 sequence reads: CASSFWSGGQNEQFF. The CDR3 DNA reads TGTGCCAGCAGTTTTTGGTCAGGGGGCCAGAATGAGCAGTTCTTC.

This clone came up a few times. The chain carries TRBV10-3 and TRBJ2-3; D is ambiguous. CDR1 and CDR2 from the germline V gene are ENHRY and SYGVKD. CDR3 size: 13 residues. Trimming pared 10 bases from V and 3 bases from J, leaving 14 bases between. In nucleotides, the CDR3 is TGTGCCACTCACCAGAAAAGGACAGATACGCAGTATTTT. It yields the protein CATHQKRTDTQYF.

The chain couples TRBV5-1 to TRBJ2-4; the match to TRBD2 covers 7 bases. V was pared by 6 bases and J by 2 bases, with 11 bases of the junction left unmatched. Per the germline V gene, CDR1 is SGHRS and CDR2 is YFSETQ. The CDR3 is made up of 16 amino acids. Written as DNA, the CDR3 is TGCGCCAGCACGGCGGGAGTCGGTGGGTCCAAAAACATTCAGTACTTC. Its protein is CASTAGVGGSKNIQYF.

This chain joins TRBV13 and TRBJ2-6; D gene unclear. The CDR3 runs 17 residues. Germline values: CDR1 PRHDT, CDR2 FYEKMQ (reference sequence). V lost 1 base and J lost 4, with 14 bases in between. CDR3: CASSLVSGAPGANVLTF. CDR3 coding DNA: TGTGCCAGCAGCTTAGTGTCCGGCGCTCCAGGGGCCAACGTCCTGACTTTC.

The chain joins TRBV19 to TRBJ2-1, with D possibly being TRBD2 (6 bases). Deletions cut 4 bases from V and 5 bases from J, with 18 bases between. The CDR3 is made up of 16 amino acids. In germline, CDR1 is LNHDA, CDR2 SQIVND (reference sequence). The CDR3 protein is CASSNLWAGIDNEQFF. CDR3 sequence (DNA): TGTGCCAGTAGTAACCTTTGGGCGGGGATCGACAATGAGCAGTTCTTC. Filled out from reference TRBV19 and TRBJ2-1, the complete variable domain reads DGGITQSPKYLFRKEGQNVTLSCEQNLNHDAMYWYRQDPGQGLRLIYYSQIVNDFQKGDIAEGYSVSREKKESFPLTVTSAQKNPTAFYLCASSNLWAGIDNEQFFGPGTRLTVL.

The chain combines TRBV7-9 with TRBJ2-2; the D call may be TRBD1 or TRBD2 (6 bases each). Trimming left V 5 bases short and J 3 bases short, with 16 bases between. This CDR3 has 16 residues. Germline-derived CDR1 and CDR2 are SEHNR and FQNEAQ (reference sequence). This CDR3 reads CASSLRWGADTGELFF. DNA of the CDR3: TGTGCCAGCAGCCTACGGTGGGGGGCGGACACCGGGGAGCTGTTTTTT.

This chain uses TRBV7-8 with TRBJ1-6; 9 bases map to TRBD1. The CDR3 is made up of 16 amino acids. Germline loops: CDR1 SGHVS, CDR2 FQNEAQ. Trimming cost V 6 bases and J 9 bases; bases outside gene matches: 12. The CDR3 nucleotides are TGTGCCAGCAGTTCTAGCCTCCCGGGACAGGGTTCACCCCTCCACTTT. Amino acids: CASSSSLPGQGSPLHF.

The gene calls are TRBV5-4 and TRBJ2-5; a weak D match, TRBD2 (5 bases). V lost 4 bases and J 7 bases, leaving 11 bases between the germline ends. The CDR3 consists of 12 residues. Per germline, CDR1 SGHNT and CDR2 YYREEE (reference sequence). The CDR3 here is CASSDSSGTQYF. CDR3 nucleotides: TGTGCCAGCAGCGATTCGAGCGGGACCCAGTACTTC.

The CDR3 here is CATNRDTSEKLFF. In DNA form, the CDR3 reads TGCGCCACCAACCGGGACACCAGTGAAAAACTGTTTTTT. This chain uses TRBV10-2 with TRBJ1-4; D perhaps matches TRBD1 (6 bases). CDR3 length: 13 amino acids. From germline, CDR1 is WSHSY and CDR2 SAAADI. Trimming removed 10 bases at V and 7 bases at J, with 16 bases between.

The chain uses TRBV9 and TRBJ2-7; D uncertain. The germline V gene has CDR1 SGDLS and CDR2 YYNGEE. CDR3 length: 12 residues. Trimming took off 3 bases at V and 3 bases at J, with 7 bases between the two ends. CDR3 region: CASSAADYEQYF. The CDR3 DNA reads as TGTGCCAGCAGCGCGGCGGACTACGAGCAGTACTTC.

This rearrangement joins TRBV5-4 to TRBJ2-7; a weak D match, TRBD1 (6 bases). This CDR3 is built from 13 residues. Trimming pared 4 bases from V and 5 bases from J, leaving 13 bases between. CDR1 is SGHNT and CDR2 is YYREEE in the germline V gene (reference sequence). The CDR3 DNA reads as TGTGCCAGCAGCCAACGAGGGGGAAACGAGCAGTACTTC. Its protein product is CASSQRGGNEQYF.

V is TRBV27 and J is TRBJ2-5; 12 bases are shared with TRBD2. Germline CDR1 reads MNHEY; CDR2 reads SMNVEV (reference sequence). This CDR3 has 15 residues. V lost 8 bases and J lost 4; bases outside the gene matches: 8. Here the CDR3 reads CASRLAGVLGETQYF. CDR3 sequence (DNA): TGTGCCAGCCGACTAGCGGGAGTTTTGGGAGAGACCCAGTACTTC.

This sequence joins TRBV18 and TRBJ2-7, with D unresolved. Trimming left V 0 bases short and J 5 bases short, with 11 bases between. Germline loops: CDR1 KGHSH, CDR2 LQKENI. This CDR3 spans 14 amino acids. The CDR3 nucleotides read TGTGCCAGCTCACCACCCCCGCCCCGAAACGAGCAGTACTTC. Its protein product is CASSPPPPRNEQYF.

The chain has TRBV2 and TRBJ2-7, with D possibly being TRBD1 (5 bases). The CDR3 has 15 residues. In germline, CDR1 is SNHLY, CDR2 FYNNEI. V lost 7 bases and J lost 2, with 18 bases in between. The CDR3 sequence: CASTRMGPPTYEQYF. Here the CDR3 DNA reads TGTGCCAGCACCCGGATGGGGCCACCAACCTACGAGCAGTACTTC.

The chain joins TRBV9 to TRBJ1-3; perhaps TRBD1 as D (6 bases). V gave up 3 bases and J gave up 0 bases, with 13 bases separating them. Germline V gene lookup returns CDR1 SGDLS and CDR2 YYNGEE. The CDR3 is 16 residues long. The CDR3 DNA sequence: TGTGCCAGCAGCGCCACCGGCAGGGGCTCTGGAAACACCATATATTTT. Its translation: CASSATGRGSGNTIYF.

The chain recombines TRBV28 with TRBJ2-1; 7 bases are a match to TRBD2. V dropped 4 bases and J dropped 8; count of bases not matched to a gene: 14. CDR3 size: 16 residues. Germline V gene data show CDR1 as MDHEN and CDR2 as SYDVKM. DNA of the CDR3: TGTGCCAGCAGTTCGCCCCCAGTGGGGGGGAGGGATGAGCAGTTCTTC. Its translation is CASSSPPVGGRDEQFF.